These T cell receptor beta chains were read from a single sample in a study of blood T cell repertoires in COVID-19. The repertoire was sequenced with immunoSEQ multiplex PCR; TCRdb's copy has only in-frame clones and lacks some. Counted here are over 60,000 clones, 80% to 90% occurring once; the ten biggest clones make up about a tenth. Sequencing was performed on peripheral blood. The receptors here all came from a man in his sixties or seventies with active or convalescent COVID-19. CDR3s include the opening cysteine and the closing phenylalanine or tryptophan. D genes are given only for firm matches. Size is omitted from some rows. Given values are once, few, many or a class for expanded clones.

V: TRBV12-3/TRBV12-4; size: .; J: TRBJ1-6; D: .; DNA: TGTGCCAGCAGTCCGGGGGACGGTTCACCCCTCCACTTT; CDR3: CASSPGDGSPLHF
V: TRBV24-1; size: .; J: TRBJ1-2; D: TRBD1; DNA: TGTGCCACCAGTGATTGGGTGGGACAGGGCTACACCTTC; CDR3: CATSDWVGQGYTF
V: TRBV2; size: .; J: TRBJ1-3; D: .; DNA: TGTGCCAGCAGTGAGCAGGGGACGTCAGGAAACACCATATATTTT; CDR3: CASSEQGTSGNTIYF
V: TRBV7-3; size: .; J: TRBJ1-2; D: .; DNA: TGTGCCAGCAGCTTAAATGCAGGGGCTAACTATGGCTACACCTTC; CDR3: CASSLNAGANYGYTF
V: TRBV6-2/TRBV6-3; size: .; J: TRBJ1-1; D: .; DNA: TGTGCCAGCAGTTTGGAGGGTTCCCTTTCTGAAGCTTTCTTT; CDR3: CASSLEGSLSEAFF
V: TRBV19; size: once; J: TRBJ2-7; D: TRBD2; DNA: TGTGCCAGTAGTATCTTCGGGACTAGGGGTTCCTACGAGCAGTACTTC; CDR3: CASSIFGTRGSYEQYF
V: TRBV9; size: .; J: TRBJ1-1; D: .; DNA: TGTGCCAGCAGCGTAGCCCAGGTGAACACTGAAGCTTTCTTT; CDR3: CASSVAQVNTEAFF
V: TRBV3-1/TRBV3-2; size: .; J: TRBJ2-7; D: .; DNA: TGTGCCAGCAGCCATATAGGGGAGGGGGGGACACCATCCTACGAGCAGTACTTC; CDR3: CASSHIGEGGTPSYEQYF
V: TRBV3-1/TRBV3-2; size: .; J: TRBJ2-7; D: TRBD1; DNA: TGTGCCAGCAGCCAAGTACAGGGGGTTTACGAGCAGTACTTC; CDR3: CASSQVQGVYEQYF
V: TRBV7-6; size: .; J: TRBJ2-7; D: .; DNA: TGTGCCAGCAGCCCAGTGGGGCTCACCTCCTACGAGCAGTACTTC; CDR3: CASSPVGLTSYEQYF
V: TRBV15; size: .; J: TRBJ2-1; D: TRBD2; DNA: TGTGCCACCAGCAGAGATTCCGGACTAGCGGGAGGTATAAAGGAGCAGTTCTTC; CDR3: CATSRDSGLAGGIKEQFF
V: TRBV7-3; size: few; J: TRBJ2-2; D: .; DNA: TGTGCCAGCAGCCCCGACAGGCCTAACACCGGGGAGCTGTTTTTT; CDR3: CASSPDRPNTGELFF
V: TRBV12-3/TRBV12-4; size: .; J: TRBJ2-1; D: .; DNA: TGTGCCAGCATAGATTACAATGAGCAGTTCTTC; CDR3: CASIDYNEQFF
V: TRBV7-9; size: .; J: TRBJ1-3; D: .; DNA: TGTGCCAGCAGCAACGGGGGTCGGGTCTCGATTTTT; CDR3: CASSNGGRVSIF
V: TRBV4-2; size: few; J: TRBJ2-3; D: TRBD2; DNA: TGTGCCAGCAGCCAAGGACTAGCGGGAGGAACAGATACGCAGTATTTT; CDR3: CASSQGLAGGTDTQYF
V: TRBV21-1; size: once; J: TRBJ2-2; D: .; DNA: TGTGCCAGCAGCAGAAGAGACAGGGACACCGGGGAGCTGTTTTTT; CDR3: CASSRRDRDTGELFF
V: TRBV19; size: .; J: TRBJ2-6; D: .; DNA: TGTGCCAGTAGTAGTCCCAGGGGTGGGGCCAACGTCCTGACTTTC; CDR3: CASSSPRGGANVLTF
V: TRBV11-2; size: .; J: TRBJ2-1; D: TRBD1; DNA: TGTGCCAGCAGCTCCCGGACAGGGGCGGGTGAGCAGTTCTTC; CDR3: CASSSRTGAGEQFF
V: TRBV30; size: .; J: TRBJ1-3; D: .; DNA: TGTGCCTGGATCGTTACAGGGAGCTTTGGAAACACCATATATTTT; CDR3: CAWIVTGSFGNTIYF
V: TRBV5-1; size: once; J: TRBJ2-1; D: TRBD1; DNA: TGCGCCAGCAGCCGGGACAGTGGTGAGCAGTTCTTC; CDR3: CASSRDSGEQFF
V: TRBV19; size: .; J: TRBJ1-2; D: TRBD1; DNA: TGTGCCAGTAGCCTTCGGGACAGGTTTAATGGCTACACCTTC; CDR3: CASSLRDRFNGYTF
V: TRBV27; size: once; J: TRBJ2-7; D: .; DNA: TGTGCCAGCAGCCGAACCACGGGGTTCGAGCAGTACTTC; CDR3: CASSRTTGFEQYF
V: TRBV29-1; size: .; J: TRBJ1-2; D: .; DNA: TGCAGCGTCACCGCTACAGGGCCCTCTATTGATGGCTACACCTTC; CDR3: CSVTATGPSIDGYTF
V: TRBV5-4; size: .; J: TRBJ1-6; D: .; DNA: TGTGCCAGCAGCTTCGGAGGGTCCTATAATTCACCCCTCCACTTT; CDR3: CASSFGGSYNSPLHF
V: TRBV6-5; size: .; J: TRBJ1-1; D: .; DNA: TGTGCCAGCAGCCGGGGCGGGGGGACTGAAGCTTTCTTT; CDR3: CASSRGGGTEAFF
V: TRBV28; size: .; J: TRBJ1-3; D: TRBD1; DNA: TGTGCCAGCAGCCCACAGGGGACTGTCTCTGGAAACACCATATATTTT; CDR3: CASSPQGTVSGNTIYF
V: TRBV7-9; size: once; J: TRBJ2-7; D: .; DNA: TGTGCCAGCAGCTTACGGGCGGGCAGGATCTACGAGCAGTACTTC; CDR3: CASSLRAGRIYEQYF
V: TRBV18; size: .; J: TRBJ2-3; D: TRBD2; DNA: TGTGCCAGCTCACTCGCGGGAGGGAGCACAGATACGCAGTATTTT; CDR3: CASSLAGGSTDTQYF
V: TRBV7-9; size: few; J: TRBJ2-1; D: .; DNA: TGTGCCAGCAGCCTTGTAGGTGACATAAGATCCTACAATGAGCAGTTCTTC; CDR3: CASSLVGDIRSYNEQFF
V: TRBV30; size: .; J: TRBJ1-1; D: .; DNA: TGTGCCTGGTCTCCGGTGAACACTGAAGCTTTCTTT; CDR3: CAWSPVNTEAFF
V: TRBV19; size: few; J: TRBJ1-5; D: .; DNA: TGTGCCAGTAGTATAGGAGGGCCTAATCAGCCCCAGCATTTT; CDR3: CASSIGGPNQPQHF
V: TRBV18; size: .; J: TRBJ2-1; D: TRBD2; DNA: TGTGCCAGCTCACCCCCGGGACTAGCGGGACGTGAGCAGTTCTTC; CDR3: CASSPPGLAGREQFF
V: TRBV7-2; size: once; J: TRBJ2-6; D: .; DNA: TGTGCCAGCAGCGGTCGACAGGGGGCCAACGTCCTGACTTTC; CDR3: CASSGRQGANVLTF
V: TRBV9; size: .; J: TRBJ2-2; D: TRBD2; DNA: TGTGCCAGCAGCGGGACTAGCGCAAACACCGGGGAGCTGTTTTTT; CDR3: CASSGTSANTGELFF
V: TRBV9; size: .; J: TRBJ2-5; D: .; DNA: TGTGCCAGCAGCGTAGGGCCCACCCGAGGGCGGGAGACCCAGTACTTC; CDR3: CASSVGPTRGRETQYF
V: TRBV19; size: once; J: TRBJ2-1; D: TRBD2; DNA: TGTGCCAGTAGTATAGGATTTGCGACTAGCGGGAGAAAGCAGTTCTTC; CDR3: CASSIGFATSGRKQFF
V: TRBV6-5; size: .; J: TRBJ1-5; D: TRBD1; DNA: TGTGCCAGCAGCAGAGGACAGGGGAGAGATCAGCCCCAGCATTTT; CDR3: CASSRGQGRDQPQHF
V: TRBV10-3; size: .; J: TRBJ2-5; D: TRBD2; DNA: TGTGCCATCAGTGCGGGACTAGCGGGCCTCCAAGAGACCCAGTACTTC; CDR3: CAISAGLAGLQETQYF
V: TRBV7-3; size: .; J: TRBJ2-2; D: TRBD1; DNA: TGTGCCAGCAGCTTACTCCCAGGGACAGGGGGATCCGGGGAGCTGTTTTTT; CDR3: CASSLLPGTGGSGELFF
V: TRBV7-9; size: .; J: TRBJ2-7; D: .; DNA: TGTGCCAGCAGCTTAGGGGCCTTAACCTACGAGCAGTACTTC; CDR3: CASSLGALTYEQYF
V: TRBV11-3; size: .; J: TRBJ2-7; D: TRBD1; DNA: TGTGCCAGCAGGGCGACAGGGTGGGGATATACCTACGAGCAGTACTTC; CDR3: CASRATGWGYTYEQYF
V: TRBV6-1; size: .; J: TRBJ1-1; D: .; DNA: TGTGCCAGCAGTGAAGCCCAAAGGGGGTGGGGGGGAGCTTTCTTT; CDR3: CASSEAQRGWGGAFF
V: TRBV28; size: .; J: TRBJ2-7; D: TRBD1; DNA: TGTGCCAGCAGTAAGGGGACAGCGCAGTACTTC; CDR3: CASSKGTAQYF
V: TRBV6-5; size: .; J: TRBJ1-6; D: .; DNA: TGTGCCAGCAGTTACTCTTCTAGCTCCTATAATTCACCCCTCCACTTT; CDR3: CASSYSSSSYNSPLHF
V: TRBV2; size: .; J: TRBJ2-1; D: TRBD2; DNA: TGTGCCAGCAGGATAGCGGGAGTTAACAATGAGCAGTTCTTC; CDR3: CASRIAGVNNEQFF
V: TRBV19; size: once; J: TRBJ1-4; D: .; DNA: TGTGCCAGCAGCCGGGAGGTGAATGAAAAACTGTTTTTT; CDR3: CASSREVNEKLFF
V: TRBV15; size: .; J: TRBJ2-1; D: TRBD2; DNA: TGTGCCACCAGCAGGGGACTAGCGGGAGGCAATGAGCAGTTCTTC; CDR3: CATSRGLAGGNEQFF
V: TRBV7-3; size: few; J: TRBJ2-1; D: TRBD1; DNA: TGTGCCAGCAGCACGCCGGGACAGGGGGTGAGGGGGAGCGGTAATGAGCAGTTCTTC; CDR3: CASSTPGQGVRGSGNEQFF
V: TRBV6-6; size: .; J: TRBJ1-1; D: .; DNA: TGTGCCAGCAGTTACCGGACAGACACTGAAGCTTTCTTT; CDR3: CASSYRTDTEAFF
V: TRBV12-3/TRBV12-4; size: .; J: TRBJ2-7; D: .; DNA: TGTGCCAGCAGTTTGCACGGTCCATACGAGCAGTACTTC; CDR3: CASSLHGPYEQYF
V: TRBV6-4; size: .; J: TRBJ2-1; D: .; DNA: TGTGCCAGCAGTCTGGGACCACAGGGGGGGATTAATGAGCAGTTCTTC; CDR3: CASSLGPQGGINEQFF
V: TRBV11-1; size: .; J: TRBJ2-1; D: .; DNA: TGTGCCAGCAGCTTAATTACGGGAACCTACAATGAGCAGTTCTTC; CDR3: CASSLITGTYNEQFF
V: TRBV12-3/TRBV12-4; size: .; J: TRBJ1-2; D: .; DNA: TGTGCCAGCAGCTCCAGGCTCCCCAGACAGGCATACTTC; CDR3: CASSSRLPRQAYF